These T cell receptor beta chains were read from a single sample in a study of cytomegalovirus exposure and HLA in healthy donors. Data came from immunoSEQ multiplex PCR; TCRdb stores just in-frame clones and leaves some out. Of about 85,000 clones listed, roughly 73% were seen once; the top ten hold 2% to 2.5%. What was sequenced was PBMCs. These receptors were collected from a boy between 5 and 17 years old in good health and CMV-seronegative. CDR3s include the opening cysteine and the closing phenylalanine or tryptophan. The D gene is left open where the match is weak. Clone size is stated in some rows and not others, as once, few, many or a class when expanded.

j_gene: TRBJ2-7; d_gene: TRBD1; v_gene: TRBV29-1; abundance: .; CDR3nt: TGCAGCGTTGGCGCAGGGGGCGGCCTAAACTACGAGCAGTACTTC; CDR3aa: CSVGAGGGLNYEQYF
j_gene: TRBJ2-4; d_gene: .; v_gene: TRBV28; abundance: few; CDR3nt: TGTGCCAGCAGTTTCCCCGGGGTGCTAGCCAAAAACATTCAGTACTTC; CDR3aa: CASSFPGVLAKNIQYF
j_gene: TRBJ2-7; d_gene: .; v_gene: TRBV10-2; abundance: .; CDR3nt: TGCGCCAGCAGTGAAGTAGGGAGAAACCTTGGGCAGTACTTC; CDR3aa: CASSEVGRNLGQYF
j_gene: TRBJ1-2; d_gene: .; v_gene: TRBV6-6; abundance: .; CDR3nt: TGTGCCAGCCACAGGGTGGAGGATGGCTACACCTTC; CDR3aa: CASHRVEDGYTF
j_gene: TRBJ1-1; d_gene: TRBD1; v_gene: TRBV7-6; abundance: .; CDR3nt: TGTGCCAGCAGCTTGAGGACAGGGGGGACTGAAGCTTTCTTT; CDR3aa: CASSLRTGGTEAFF
j_gene: TRBJ2-1; d_gene: TRBD1; v_gene: TRBV5-1; abundance: .; CDR3nt: TGCGCCAGCAGCCCACCGGGACAGGGGTCGAATGAGCAGTTCTTC; CDR3aa: CASSPPGQGSNEQFF
j_gene: TRBJ1-2; d_gene: TRBD1; v_gene: TRBV14; abundance: few; CDR3nt: TGTGCCAGCAGCCTAGACAGGGCCCTTTCCGGCTACACCTTC; CDR3aa: CASSLDRALSGYTF
j_gene: TRBJ1-5; d_gene: .; v_gene: TRBV19; abundance: .; CDR3nt: TGTGCCAGTAGTATATTTCAGGGACAGCCCCAGCATTTT; CDR3aa: CASSIFQGQPQHF
j_gene: TRBJ2-7; d_gene: .; v_gene: TRBV7-3; abundance: .; CDR3nt: TGTGCCAGCAGCGACATTGCAGGTTACGAGCAGTACTTC; CDR3aa: CASSDIAGYEQYF
j_gene: TRBJ2-7; d_gene: TRBD2; v_gene: TRBV7-2; abundance: few; CDR3nt: TGTGCCAGCAGCTTAGGGGGACTAGCTCTCGCCGAGCAGTACTTC; CDR3aa: CASSLGGLALAEQYF
j_gene: TRBJ2-5; d_gene: .; v_gene: TRBV7-2; abundance: .; CDR3nt: TGTGCCAGCAGCTTATATTGGGGGCGCGGTCAAGAGACCCAGTACTTC; CDR3aa: CASSLYWGRGQETQYF
j_gene: TRBJ2-4; d_gene: .; v_gene: TRBV27; abundance: .; CDR3nt: TGTGCCAGCAGCCGGAACGGGAATAACATTCAGTACTTC; CDR3aa: CASSRNGNNIQYF
j_gene: TRBJ2-2; d_gene: TRBD1; v_gene: TRBV7-9; abundance: .; CDR3nt: TGTGCCAGCAGCCATAGGACAGGGGCTATCGGGGAGCTGTTTTTT; CDR3aa: CASSHRTGAIGELFF
j_gene: TRBJ2-2; d_gene: .; v_gene: TRBV7-8; abundance: once; CDR3nt: TGTGCCAGCAGCTTAGTTTTACAGTCCACCGGGGAGCTGTTTTTT; CDR3aa: CASSLVLQSTGELFF
j_gene: TRBJ2-7; d_gene: .; v_gene: TRBV29-1; abundance: .; CDR3nt: TGCAGCGTTTATAGGAGGGGGCACGACGAGCAGTACTTC; CDR3aa: CSVYRRGHDEQYF
j_gene: TRBJ1-4; d_gene: TRBD1; v_gene: TRBV6-1; abundance: .; CDR3nt: TGTGCCAGCAGTGAAGCCTCGGGACAGGGGGGTGAAAAACTGTTTTTT; CDR3aa: CASSEASGQGGEKLFF
j_gene: TRBJ1-2; d_gene: TRBD1; v_gene: TRBV9; abundance: few; CDR3nt: TGTGCCAGCAGCGTCGGGACAGGGGATGGCTACACCTTC; CDR3aa: CASSVGTGDGYTF
j_gene: TRBJ1-1; d_gene: .; v_gene: TRBV19; abundance: once; CDR3nt: TGTGCCAGTAGTATCCGGGTGGGTGAAGCTTTCTTT; CDR3aa: CASSIRVGEAFF
j_gene: TRBJ2-1; d_gene: .; v_gene: TRBV4-2; abundance: .; CDR3nt: TGTGCCAGCAGCCAAGATCTTCCCGAACGAGGGACTGCGGTGAATGAGCAGTTCTTC; CDR3aa: CASSQDLPERGTAVNEQFF
j_gene: TRBJ2-7; d_gene: TRBD1; v_gene: TRBV7-2; abundance: .; CDR3nt: TGTGCCAGCAGCTCCCACAGGGGGCTCTACGAGCAGTACTTC; CDR3aa: CASSSHRGLYEQYF
j_gene: TRBJ1-2; d_gene: .; v_gene: TRBV20-1; abundance: .; CDR3nt: TGCAGTGCTAGAGGAACAGATGGCTACACCTTC; CDR3aa: CSARGTDGYTF
j_gene: TRBJ1-2; d_gene: TRBD1; v_gene: TRBV7-9; abundance: once; CDR3nt: TGTGCCAGCAGCTTAAGACAGGGAGAGGGCTACACCTTC; CDR3aa: CASSLRQGEGYTF
j_gene: TRBJ2-7; d_gene: .; v_gene: TRBV5-4; abundance: .; CDR3nt: TGTGCCAGCACCTCGACAGCAGGGTACGAGCAGTACTTC; CDR3aa: CASTSTAGYEQYF
j_gene: TRBJ2-7; d_gene: TRBD2; v_gene: TRBV6-5; abundance: .; CDR3nt: TGTGCCAGCAGTTACTCTAGCGGGAGGGCCGACGAGCAGTACTTC; CDR3aa: CASSYSSGRADEQYF
j_gene: TRBJ2-7; d_gene: TRBD2; v_gene: TRBV12-5; abundance: .; CDR3nt: TGTGCTAGTGGCCCTCGAAGTAGCGGGGGGAGTGGCGAGCAGTACTTC; CDR3aa: CASGPRSSGGSGEQYF
j_gene: TRBJ2-3; d_gene: TRBD1; v_gene: TRBV7-8; abundance: .; CDR3nt: TGTGCCAGCGGCAAGACAGGGGCCACAGATACGCAGTATTTT; CDR3aa: CASGKTGATDTQYF
j_gene: TRBJ2-1; d_gene: TRBD1; v_gene: TRBV5-6; abundance: few; CDR3nt: TGTGCCAGCAGCTCGGGGACAGGGGGCATCGGCAATGAGCAGTTCTTC; CDR3aa: CASSSGTGGIGNEQFF
j_gene: TRBJ2-3; d_gene: .; v_gene: TRBV5-1; abundance: once; CDR3nt: TGCGCCAGCAGCCCCCCCTGGAGTCGGGTTACGCAGTATTTT; CDR3aa: CASSPPWSRVTQYF
j_gene: TRBJ2-3; d_gene: .; v_gene: TRBV30; abundance: .; CDR3nt: TGTGCCTGGAGCGGGACAGATACGCAGTATTTT; CDR3aa: CAWSGTDTQYF
j_gene: TRBJ1-2; d_gene: TRBD1; v_gene: TRBV4-3; abundance: .; CDR3nt: TGCGCCAGCAGCCAAGATAGGGACCTGGCAGGGGGCTATGGCTACACCTTC; CDR3aa: CASSQDRDLAGGYGYTF
j_gene: TRBJ2-1; d_gene: TRBD1; v_gene: TRBV7-3; abundance: .; CDR3nt: TGTGCCAGCAGCCTCGACAGGGGCTCCTACAATGAGCAGTTCTTC; CDR3aa: CASSLDRGSYNEQFF
j_gene: TRBJ2-1; d_gene: .; v_gene: TRBV4-1; abundance: .; CDR3nt: TGCGCCAGCAGCAAAGATAGAAATGAGCAGTTCTTC; CDR3aa: CASSKDRNEQFF
j_gene: TRBJ2-3; d_gene: TRBD2; v_gene: TRBV5-4; abundance: .; CDR3nt: TGTGCCAGCAGCTTGGTAGTCACGGGAGGCGCCACAGATACGCAGTATTTT; CDR3aa: CASSLVVTGGATDTQYF
j_gene: TRBJ2-1; d_gene: .; v_gene: TRBV19; abundance: once; CDR3nt: TGTGCCAGTAGGATTGGGCAATTGGAGCAGTTCTTC; CDR3aa: CASRIGQLEQFF
j_gene: TRBJ1-1; d_gene: .; v_gene: TRBV4-3; abundance: .; CDR3nt: TGCGCCAGCAGCCAAGCCATCATGAACACTGAAGCTTTCTTT; CDR3aa: CASSQAIMNTEAFF
j_gene: TRBJ1-1; d_gene: TRBD1; v_gene: TRBV7-6; abundance: .; CDR3nt: TGTGCCAGCAGACCCCGACAGGGTTATCTCCCCTCTGAAGCTTTCTTT; CDR3aa: CASRPRQGYLPSEAFF
j_gene: TRBJ2-7; d_gene: TRBD2; v_gene: TRBV6-5; abundance: few; CDR3nt: TGTGCCAGCAGTTACTCGAGCGGGAGTGCTTCCTACGAGCAGTACTTC; CDR3aa: CASSYSSGSASYEQYF
j_gene: TRBJ1-1; d_gene: .; v_gene: TRBV7-8; abundance: few; CDR3nt: TGTGCCAGCAGCTCTACAGGGACCGTTGAAGCTTTCTTT; CDR3aa: CASSSTGTVEAFF
j_gene: TRBJ2-1; d_gene: TRBD1; v_gene: TRBV5-1; abundance: .; CDR3nt: TGCGCCAGCAGCGGGGACAGGAGAAACAATGAGCAGTTCTTC; CDR3aa: CASSGDRRNNEQFF
j_gene: TRBJ1-4; d_gene: TRBD1; v_gene: TRBV28; abundance: .; CDR3nt: TGTGCCAGCGCTCGGGACAGCCCTGAAAAACTGTTTTTT; CDR3aa: CASARDSPEKLFF
j_gene: TRBJ2-1; d_gene: TRBD2; v_gene: TRBV29-1; abundance: .; CDR3nt: TGCAGCGCGCCTCGCCATTCCGGGACTAGTTACAATGAGCAGTTCTTC; CDR3aa: CSAPRHSGTSYNEQFF
j_gene: TRBJ1-1; d_gene: .; v_gene: TRBV2; abundance: .; CDR3nt: TGTGCCAGCAGTGAGGCAAGCGGGGGCGTCGGGGCTGAAGCTTTCTTT; CDR3aa: CASSEASGGVGAEAFF
j_gene: TRBJ2-5; d_gene: .; v_gene: TRBV27; abundance: .; CDR3nt: TGTGCCAGCAGTACTCTTATACAAGAGACCCAGTACTTC; CDR3aa: CASSTLIQETQYF
j_gene: TRBJ1-2; d_gene: .; v_gene: TRBV5-1; abundance: .; CDR3nt: TGCGCCAGCAGCGAGGACAACAGGGTACCCTATGGCTACACCTTC; CDR3aa: CASSEDNRVPYGYTF
j_gene: TRBJ2-1; d_gene: TRBD2; v_gene: TRBV28; abundance: .; CDR3nt: TGTGCCAGACGTAGCGGGAGGGCCGGGAATGAGCAGTTCTTC; CDR3aa: CARRSGRAGNEQFF
j_gene: TRBJ1-2; d_gene: .; v_gene: TRBV2; abundance: .; CDR3nt: TGTGCCAGCAGAAGGGGGACATATGAAAATGGCTACACCTTC; CDR3aa: CASRRGTYENGYTF
j_gene: TRBJ2-1; d_gene: TRBD2; v_gene: TRBV29-1; abundance: .; CDR3nt: TGCAGCGTTGATGGAGCGGGGGGGCCTCCCTACAATGAGCAGTTCTTC; CDR3aa: CSVDGAGGPPYNEQFF
j_gene: TRBJ2-2; d_gene: .; v_gene: TRBV7-2; abundance: .; CDR3nt: TGTGCCAGCAGCTTAGATGCGGGGAACACCGGGGAGCTGTTTTTT; CDR3aa: CASSLDAGNTGELFF
j_gene: TRBJ2-1; d_gene: TRBD2; v_gene: TRBV7-9; abundance: many; CDR3nt: TGTGCCAGCAGCCCCTCCTACGGGAGGTTCTACAATGAGCAGTTCTTC; CDR3aa: CASSPSYGRFYNEQFF
j_gene: TRBJ2-1; d_gene: TRBD2; v_gene: TRBV11-2; abundance: .; CDR3nt: TGTGCCAGCAGCGTGCTAGCGGGGAAACGGAATGAGCAGTTCTTC; CDR3aa: CASSVLAGKRNEQFF
j_gene: TRBJ1-6; d_gene: .; v_gene: TRBV6-5; abundance: .; CDR3nt: TGTGCCAGCAGTTACTATTCTGATAATTCACCCCTCCACTTT; CDR3aa: CASSYYSDNSPLHF